A selection of T cell receptor beta chains follows, all from one sample in a study of blood T cell repertoires in COVID-19. This table comes from immunoSEQ multiplex PCR, and its TCRdb copy is limited to in-frame clones, with some not included. There are over 200,000 clones in the sample; 80% to 90% occur only once, and approximately 2.2% lies in the top ten. Source material: peripheral blood. These receptor sequences come from a woman between 50 and 59 years old with acute or convalescent COVID-19. CDR3s include the opening cysteine and the closing phenylalanine or tryptophan. A D gene is named only where the DNA matches it firmly. Not all rows give a size; the values are once, few, many and, for expanded clones, a class.

V gene	D gene	clone size	J gene	CDR3 length	CDR3 DNA	CDR3 protein
TRBV5-4	NA	NA	TRBJ1-1	15	TGTGCCAGCAGCTTTTTTGACAGGATGAACACTGAAGCTTTCTTT	CASSFFDRMNTEAFF
TRBV7-3	TRBD2	NA	TRBJ2-4	21	TGTGCCAGCAGCTTAACTGGGACTAGCGGAGCGAACCGGATAGCCAAAAACATTCAGTACTTC	CASSLTGTSGANRIAKNIQYF
TRBV6-5	NA	NA	TRBJ2-7	14	TGTGCCAGCAGTCGTCGGGACACGGTAAACGAGCAGTACTTC	CASSRRDTVNEQYF
TRBV4-2	NA	NA	TRBJ1-3	15	TGTGCCAGCAGCGAGATCTTCCTGACTGGAAACACCATATATTTT	CASSEIFLTGNTIYF
TRBV5-1	TRBD2	NA	TRBJ2-5	15	TGCGCCAGCAGCGGAACCGGGACTAGGGGTGAGACCCAGTACTTC	CASSGTGTRGETQYF
TRBV28	NA	NA	TRBJ1-4	14	TGTGCCAGCAGTTTGGTGTCAGGGCACGAAAAACTGTTTTTT	CASSLVSGHEKLFF
TRBV7-2	TRBD1	NA	TRBJ1-5	15	TGTGCCAGCAGCTTTTCCAGGGGGCCCAATCAGCCCCAGCATTTT	CASSFSRGPNQPQHF
TRBV27	NA	NA	TRBJ1-6	13	TGTGCCAGCAGAGTCGCGGTTTGGTCACCCCTCCACTTT	CASRVAVWSPLHF
TRBV15	TRBD1	NA	TRBJ2-7	14	TGTGCCACCAGCTCGACAGGGGGCATAAACGAGCAGTACTTC	CATSSTGGINEQYF
TRBV6-2/TRBV6-3	TRBD1	once	TRBJ2-7	14	TGTGCCAGCAGTTCCCGGGACAGGGGTGAAGAGCAGTACTTC	CASSSRDRGEEQYF
TRBV19	NA	NA	TRBJ1-2	13	TGTGCCAGTAGTATGACAGTAGTGTATGGCTACACCTTC	CASSMTVVYGYTF
TRBV10-3	TRBD2	NA	TRBJ2-1	16	TGTGCCATCACAGCGGGAGGAGGCTACTCCTACAATGAGCAGTTCTTC	CAITAGGGYSYNEQFF
TRBV2	TRBD1	NA	TRBJ1-6	16	TGTGCCAGCAGTGCGGCCGGGACAGCTTTTCGGGGTCCCCTCCACTTT	CASSAAGTAFRGPLHF
TRBV7-2	NA	NA	TRBJ1-5	13	TGTGCCAGCAGCTTAGGGTTGAGGCAGCCCCAGCATTTT	CASSLGLRQPQHF
TRBV6-1	NA	NA	TRBJ2-7	15	TGTGCCAGCAGTGAATGGGGCTCGAGCTCCTACGAGCAGTACTTC	CASSEWGSSSYEQYF
TRBV7-9	NA	NA	TRBJ2-3	15	TGTGCCAGCGGGCCGGACAGCCATAGCACAGATACGCAGTATTTT	CASGPDSHSTDTQYF
TRBV24-1	TRBD1	once	TRBJ1-1	13	TGTGCCACCAGGGGGACAGGGGTCACTGAAGCTTTCTTT	CATRGTGVTEAFF
TRBV9	NA	NA	TRBJ1-4	14	TGTGCCAGCAGCGCCGGAGAACCTAATGAAAAACTGTTTTTT	CASSAGEPNEKLFF
TRBV2	TRBD1	NA	TRBJ2-3	16	TGTGCCAGCAGTGAGTGGACAGGGGCTAGCACAGATACGCAGTATTTT	CASSEWTGASTDTQYF
TRBV4-1	TRBD2	NA	TRBJ2-2	17	TGCGCCAGCAGCCAAGCCCGACTAGCCAGGAACACCGGGGAGCTGTTTTTT	CASSQARLARNTGELFF
TRBV6-2/TRBV6-3	NA	NA	TRBJ1-1	12	TGTGCCAGCAGTTACTCTTCGTATGAAGCTTTCTTT	CASSYSSYEAFF
TRBV5-1	NA	NA	TRBJ2-5	13	TGCGCCAGCAGGAATACAAAACAAGAGACCCAGTACTTC	CASRNTKQETQYF
TRBV15	TRBD1	NA	TRBJ2-1	16	TGTGCCACCAGCAGAGATAAGGACAGGGGCTACAATGAGCAGTTCTTC	CATSRDKDRGYNEQFF